Below, one TCR beta chain is given with its context. Its matching antigen is unknown. The CDR3 is made up of 15 amino acids. V lost 5 bases, J lost 2 bases, and 16 bases lay in between. CDR1 is LNHDA, CDR2 SQIVND, per germline (reference sequence). Profiling relied on immunoSEQ multiplex PCR, and the TCRdb table lists in-frame clones only, not all of them. The sample includes 1.5 million to 2.5 million clones, 85% to 95% of them seen just once. Positively selected for CCR7, the CD45RO-negative cells used as naive CD8 cells excluded terminally differentiated effector memory CD45RA+ cells. The data belong to a study of shared clonotypes between healthy human individuals. Study summary: Used for every donor were three CD4 naive, three CD4 memory, two CD8 naive and one CD8 memory plate.

Study-level points and caveats: A handful of donors had about 5% of their naive CD4 clonotypes in common.

The material sequenced was naive CD8+ T cells sorted from blood. This chain uses TRBV19 with TRBJ2-7; TRBD1 is a possible D gene (6 bases). The sequence was collected from a man younger than 30 in good health. This CDR3 is CASSSRTEITYEQYF. CDR3 sequence (DNA): TGTGCCAGTAGTTCCCGGACAGAAATTACCTACGAGCAGTACTTC.